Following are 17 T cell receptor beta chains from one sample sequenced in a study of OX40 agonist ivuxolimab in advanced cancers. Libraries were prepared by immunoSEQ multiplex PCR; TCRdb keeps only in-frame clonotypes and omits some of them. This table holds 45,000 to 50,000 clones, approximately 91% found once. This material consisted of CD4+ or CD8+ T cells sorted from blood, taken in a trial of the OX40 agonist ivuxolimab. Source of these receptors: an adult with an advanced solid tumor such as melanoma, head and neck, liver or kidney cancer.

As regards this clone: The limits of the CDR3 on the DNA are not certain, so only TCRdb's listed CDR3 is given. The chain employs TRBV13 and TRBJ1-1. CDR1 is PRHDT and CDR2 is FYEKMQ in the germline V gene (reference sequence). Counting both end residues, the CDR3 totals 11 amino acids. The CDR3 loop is CASTSGPEAFF.

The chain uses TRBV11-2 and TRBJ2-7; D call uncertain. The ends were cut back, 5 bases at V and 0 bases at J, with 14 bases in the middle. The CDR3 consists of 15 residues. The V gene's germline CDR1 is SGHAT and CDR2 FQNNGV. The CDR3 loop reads CASSHEATPSYEQYF. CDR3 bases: TGTGCCAGCAGCCACGAGGCTACTCCCTCCTACGAGCAGTACTTC.

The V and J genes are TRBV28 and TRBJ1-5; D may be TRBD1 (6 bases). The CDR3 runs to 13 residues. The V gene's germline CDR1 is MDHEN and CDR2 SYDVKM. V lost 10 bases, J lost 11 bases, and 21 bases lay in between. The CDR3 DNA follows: TGTGCCACCGAACTGACAGGAGGATGGACCCAGCATTTT. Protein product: CATELTGGWTQHF.

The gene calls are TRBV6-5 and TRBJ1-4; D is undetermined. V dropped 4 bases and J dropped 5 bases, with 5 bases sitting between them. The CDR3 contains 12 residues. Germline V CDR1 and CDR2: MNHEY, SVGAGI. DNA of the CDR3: TGTGCCAGCAGTTTCGGAAATGAAAAACTGTTTTTT. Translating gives CASSFGNEKLFF.

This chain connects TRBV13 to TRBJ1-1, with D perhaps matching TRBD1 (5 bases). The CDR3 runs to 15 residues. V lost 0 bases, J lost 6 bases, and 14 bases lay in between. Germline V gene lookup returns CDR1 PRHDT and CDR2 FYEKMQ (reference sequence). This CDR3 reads CASSLGGAHISEAFF. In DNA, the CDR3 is TGTGCCAGCAGCTTAGGAGGGGCGCATATCTCTGAAGCTTTCTTT.

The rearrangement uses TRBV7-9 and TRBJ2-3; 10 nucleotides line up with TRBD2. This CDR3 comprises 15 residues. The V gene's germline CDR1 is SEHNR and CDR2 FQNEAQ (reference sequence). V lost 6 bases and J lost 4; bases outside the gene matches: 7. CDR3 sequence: CASRGTSENADTQYF. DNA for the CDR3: TGTGCCAGCAGGGGGACTAGCGAGAATGCAGATACGCAGTATTTT.

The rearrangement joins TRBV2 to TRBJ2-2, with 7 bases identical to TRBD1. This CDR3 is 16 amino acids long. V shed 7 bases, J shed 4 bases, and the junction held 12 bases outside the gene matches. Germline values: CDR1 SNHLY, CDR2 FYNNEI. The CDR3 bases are TGTGCCAGCACCAGCCGCCCCAGGGGGACCACCGGGGAGCTGTTTTTT. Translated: CASTSRPRGTTGELFF.

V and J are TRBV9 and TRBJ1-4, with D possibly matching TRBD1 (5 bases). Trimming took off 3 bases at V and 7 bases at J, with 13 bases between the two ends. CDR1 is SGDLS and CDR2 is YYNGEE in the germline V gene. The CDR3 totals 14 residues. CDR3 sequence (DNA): TGTGCCAGCAGCGGGGGACCGGGTAGTGAAAAACTGTTTTTT. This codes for CASSGGPGSEKLFF.

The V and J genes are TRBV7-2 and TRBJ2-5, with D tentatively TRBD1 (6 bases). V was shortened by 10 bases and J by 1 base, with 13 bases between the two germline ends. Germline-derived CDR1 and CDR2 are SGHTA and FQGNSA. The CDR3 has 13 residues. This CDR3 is CATWTAGQETQYF. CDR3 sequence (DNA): TGTGCCACTTGGACAGCCGGCCAAGAGACCCAGTACTTC.

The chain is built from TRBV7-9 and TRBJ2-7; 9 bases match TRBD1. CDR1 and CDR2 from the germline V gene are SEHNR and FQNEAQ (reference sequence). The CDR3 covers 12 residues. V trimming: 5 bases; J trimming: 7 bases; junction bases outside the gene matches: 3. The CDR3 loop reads CASSAQGAEQYF. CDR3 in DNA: TGTGCCAGCAGCGCACAGGGGGCTGAGCAGTACTTC. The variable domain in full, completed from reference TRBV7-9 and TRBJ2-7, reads DTGVSQNPRHKITKRGQNVTFRCDPISEHNRLYWYRQTLGQGPEFLTYFQNEAQLEKSRLLSDRFSAERPKGSFSTLEIQRTEQGDSAMYLCASSAQGAEQYFGPGTRLTVT.

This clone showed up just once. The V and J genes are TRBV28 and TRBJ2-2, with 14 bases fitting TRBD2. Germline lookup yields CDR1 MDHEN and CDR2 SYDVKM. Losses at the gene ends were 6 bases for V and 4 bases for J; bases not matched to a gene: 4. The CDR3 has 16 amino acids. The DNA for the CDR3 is TGTGCCAGCAGCCTTGGACTAGCGGGGGGCACCGGGGAGCTGTTTTTT. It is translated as CASSLGLAGGTGELFF.

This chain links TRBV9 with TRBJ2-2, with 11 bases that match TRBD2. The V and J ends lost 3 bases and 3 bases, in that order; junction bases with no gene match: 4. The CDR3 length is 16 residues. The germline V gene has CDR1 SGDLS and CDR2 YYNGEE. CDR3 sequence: CASSARLAGYTGELFF. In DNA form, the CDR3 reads TGTGCCAGCAGCGCGAGACTAGCGGGGTACACCGGGGAGCTGTTTTTT.

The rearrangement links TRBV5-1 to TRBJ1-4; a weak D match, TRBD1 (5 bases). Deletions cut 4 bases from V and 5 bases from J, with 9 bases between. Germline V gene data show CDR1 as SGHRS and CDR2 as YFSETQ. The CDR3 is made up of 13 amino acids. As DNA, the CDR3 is TGCGCCAGCAGCGGGGGTCCCAATGAAAAACTGTTTTTT. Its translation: CASSGGPNEKLFF.

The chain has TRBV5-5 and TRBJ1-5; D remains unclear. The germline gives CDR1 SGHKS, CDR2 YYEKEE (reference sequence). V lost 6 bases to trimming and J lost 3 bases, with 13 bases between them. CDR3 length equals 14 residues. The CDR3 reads CASTLEVNNQPQHF. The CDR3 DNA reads TGTGCCAGCACCCTGGAGGTAAACAATCAGCCCCAGCATTTT.

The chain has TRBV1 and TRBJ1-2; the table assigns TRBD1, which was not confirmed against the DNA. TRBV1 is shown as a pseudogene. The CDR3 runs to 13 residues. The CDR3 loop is CTSLQGTICGYTF. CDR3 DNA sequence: TGCACCAGCCTACAGGGGACAATATGTGGCTACACCTTC.

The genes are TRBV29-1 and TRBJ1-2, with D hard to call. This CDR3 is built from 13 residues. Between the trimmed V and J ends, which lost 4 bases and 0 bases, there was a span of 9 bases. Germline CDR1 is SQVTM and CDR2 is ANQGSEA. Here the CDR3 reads CSVGGTSNYGYTF. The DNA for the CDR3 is TGCAGCGTTGGAGGCACCTCTAACTATGGCTACACCTTC.

The CDR3 sequence is CASSLLVDSNQPQHF. The CDR3, as DNA: TGTGCCAGCAGCTTGCTGGTGGATAGCAATCAGCCCCAGCATTTT. This sequence joins TRBV5-8 and TRBJ1-5; D unresolved. V was trimmed by 1 base and J by 0 bases, leaving 8 bases between them. The CDR3 consists of 15 residues. CDR1 and CDR2 from the germline V gene are SGHTS and YDEGEE.